These 3 T cell receptor beta chains were sequenced from one sample in a study of control samples from healthy donors and cancer patients. This table comes from immunoSEQ multiplex PCR, and its TCRdb copy is limited to in-frame clones, with some not included. The data contain about 120,000 clones, around nine tenths of them singletons. Sequencing was done on a sample of blood. The receptor set was obtained from a man aged 25 to 40 in good health.

The chain has TRBV7-9 and TRBJ1-5; the D gene is possibly TRBD1 (5 bases). Trimming removed 4 bases at V and 4 bases at J, with 11 bases between. The germline V gene encodes CDR1 SEHNR and CDR2 FQNEAQ (reference sequence). The CDR3 runs to 14 residues. The CDR3 nucleotides read TGTGCCAGCAGCTCAGGGTATACGAATCAGCCCCAGCATTTT. Protein product: CASSSGYTNQPQHF.

The chain carries TRBV6-2 or TRBV6-3 and TRBJ1-5; maybe TRBD1 (6 bases). In germline, CDR1 is MNHEY, CDR2 SVGEGT. The CDR3 runs 15 residues. Between the trimmed V and J ends, which lost 6 bases and 1 base, there was a span of 13 bases. The DNA for the CDR3 is TGTGCCAGCAGCAGCCAGGGGCTAAGCAATCAGCCCCAGCATTTT. Translated: CASSSQGLSNQPQHF.

The CDR3 DNA follows: TGTGCCACCAGTGATTTTGGGGGGTATAGGGAGGGGAAAAAGAACACCGGGGAGCTGTTTTTT. Translated: CATSDFGGYREGKKNTGELFF. V and J are TRBV24-1 and TRBJ2-2; TRBD2 aligns across 7 bases. Trimming at V came to 1 base and at J to 1 base, leaving 17 bases not matched to a gene. Germline lookup yields CDR1 KGHDR and CDR2 SFDVKD. The CDR3 runs 21 residues.